One and the same sample provided the 8 T cell receptor beta chains below, sequenced in a study of T cells in Graves' hyperthyroidism and ophthalmopathy. Amplification yielded TCR beta CDR3 regions, with RNA transcripts as the source. HTBI primers were used for first-round RT-PCR of the TCR CDR3. TCRdb re-called the multiplex PCR reads with MiXCR, one entry per CDR3 protein. Of 550,000 to 650,000 distinct CDR3 sequences listed, about 15% are singletons. The sequencing sample was made of blood. Every receptor here comes from a woman aged 25 to 39 with Graves' hyperthyroidism that later progressed to Graves' ophthalmopathy.

This clonotype was seen ten or more times. The V call is TRBV2, the J call TRBJ2-6; 7 bases are a match to TRBD2. The length of the CDR3 is 13 residues. V lost 10 bases to trimming and J lost 3 bases; unmatched junction nucleotides: 3. Germline CDR1 and CDR2: SNHLY and FYNNEI. CDR3 sequence: CANAGVGANVLTF. The CDR3 DNA is TGTGCCAACGCGGGAGTTGGGGCCAACGTCCTGACTTTC.

This clonotype has ten or more counts. CDR3 protein: CASSLDPAGADTQYF. DNA for the CDR3: TGTGCCAGCAGCTTAGATCCCGCGGGAGCAGATACGCAGTATTTT. The chain uses TRBV11-2 and TRBJ2-3, with 7 bases identical to TRBD2. J gave up 4 bases and V 0 bases, and 4 bases lay outside the gene matches. The CDR3 loop spans 15 amino acids. The germline V gene has CDR1 SGHAT and CDR2 FQNNGV.

This clonotype was counted many times. The chain employs TRBV7-9 and TRBJ2-1; D uncertain. Germline lookup yields CDR1 SEHNR and CDR2 FQNEAQ (reference sequence). Trimming took off 5 bases at V and 1 base at J, with 15 bases between the two ends. The CDR3 totals 16 residues. The CDR3 DNA is TGTGCCAGCAGCCCCAGACGGGTAGGGTCCTACAATGAGCAGTTCTTC. Residues: CASSPRRVGSYNEQFF. Based on the CDR3 plus reference TRBV7-9 and TRBJ2-1, the full variable domain is DTGVSQNPRHKITKRGQNVTFRCDPISEHNRLYWYRQTLGQGPEFLTYFQNEAQLEKSRLLSDRFSAERPKGSFSTLEIQRTEQGDSAMYLCASSPRRVGSYNEQFFGPGTRLTVL.

This chain connects TRBV9 to TRBJ2-2; D is ambiguous. This CDR3 is 12 amino acids long. The germline V gene has CDR1 SGDLS and CDR2 YYNGEE. V lost 0 bases to trimming and J lost 7 bases, with 4 bases between them. CDR3 region: CASSVVLGELFF. The CDR3 coding sequence is TGTGCCAGCAGCGTAGTTCTCGGGGAGCTGTTTTTT.

This clonotype was recorded at least ten times. The chain joins TRBV7-9 to TRBJ2-2; no definite D call. CDR1 is SEHNR, CDR2 FQNEAQ, per germline (reference sequence). Trimming stripped 1 base from V and 13 bases from J, with 16 bases between. CDR3 length: 14 residues. The CDR3 bases are TGTGCCAGCAGCTTAGAAATGGCACGCGGCCCGCTGTTTTTT. Protein sequence: CASSLEMARGPLFF.

This clonotype occurred a few times. The V gene is TRBV5-1, the J gene TRBJ2-1; D is possibly TRBD2 (6 bases). With 2 bases removed from V and 5 bases from J, the gap between germline ends came to 20 bases. The CDR3 is 17 amino acids. The germline CDR1 and CDR2 sequences are SGHRS and YFSETQ. CDR3 loop: CASSFYKTAGKDNEQFF. CDR3 coding DNA: TGCGCCAGCAGCTTTTACAAGACGGCGGGGAAGGACAATGAGCAGTTCTTC.

This clonotype was seen a handful of times. The chain carries TRBV4-2 and TRBJ2-1, with 8 bases identical to TRBD2. Germline trimming cut 4 bases from V and 1 base from J; bases unmatched to any gene: 6. CDR3 size: 16 residues. Germline loops: CDR1 LGHNA, CDR2 YNFKEQ. This chain's CDR3 is CASSRPTSDSYNEQFF. CDR3 coding DNA: TGTGCCAGCAGCCGCCCGACTAGCGATTCCTACAATGAGCAGTTCTTC.

The sample holds a few counts of this clonotype. A much larger clone lies a single base off, so this may be a read error. The chain has TRBV24-1 and TRBJ1-1; 8 bases fit TRBD1. In germline, CDR1 is KGHDR, CDR2 SFDVKD. The trim removed 0 bases at V and 6 bases at J, leaving 8 bases unmatched. The CDR3 contains 16 residues. The CDR3 loop is CATSDLGDRGGAEAFF. The CDR3 bases are TGTGCCACCAGTGATTTGGGCGACAGGGGAGGAGCTGAAGCTTTCTTT.